This T cell receptor beta chain was captured by sequencing in a study of T cell changes during pregnancy in multiple sclerosis. This CDR3 contains 15 residues. The germline V gene has CDR1 LNHDA and CDR2 SQIVND (reference sequence). Trimming shortened V by 6 bases and J by 3 bases, and 17 bases separated the two germline ends. The protocol was immunoSEQ multiplex PCR, while the TCRdb copy is restricted to in-frame clones and leaves out a portion. The sample includes 74,000 or so clones, approximately 94% of them seen just once. V and J are TRBV19 and TRBJ1-2; weak D call: TRBD1 (6 bases). The TCR originated in a female donor with multiple sclerosis, enrolled in a pregnancy study. The sample in question was CD4+ T cells from peripheral blood mononuclear cells, obtained before pregnancy. The CDR3 spells CASSLLHRAHYGYTF. DNA for the CDR3: TGTGCCAGTAGCCTCCTGCACAGGGCCCACTATGGCTACACCTTC.